This T cell receptor beta chain is from a study of graft-versus-host responses after intestinal transplantation. Looking at the study overall: The whole recipient group had anti-thymocyte globulin induction followed by tacrolimus and steroids for two to four years.

Of note for this clone: The antigen is unknown.

Per the germline V gene, CDR1 is GTSNPN and CDR2 is SVGIG (reference sequence). This CDR3 has 16 residues. The junction had 22 bases not matched to a gene; V was cut back by 7 bases and J by 10 bases. Repertoires were generated with immunoSEQ multiplex PCR, while TCRdb's copy carries only in-frame clones and drops some. There are tens of thousands of clones in the sample; 84% occur only once, and approximately 0.39% lies in the top ten. The study, taken as a whole, reports: Subjects displaying graft-donor T cell macrochimerism possessed elevated graft-versus-host to host-versus-graft clonal ratios inside allografts. Researchers found GvH clones in recipient marrow, and some showed up first in ileum or blood.

The chain combines TRBV30 with TRBJ1-1; 9 bases fit TRBD1. This receptor was obtained from a human donor who was the organ donor for an intestinal transplant. The source was unstimulated CD4+ T cells sorted from spleen or lymph node cells, collected before transplant. The CDR3 spells CALTTGGQRLGMGAFF. The CDR3, as DNA: TGTGCCTTAACAACAGGGGGCCAAAGGTTGGGAATGGGAGCTTTCTTT.